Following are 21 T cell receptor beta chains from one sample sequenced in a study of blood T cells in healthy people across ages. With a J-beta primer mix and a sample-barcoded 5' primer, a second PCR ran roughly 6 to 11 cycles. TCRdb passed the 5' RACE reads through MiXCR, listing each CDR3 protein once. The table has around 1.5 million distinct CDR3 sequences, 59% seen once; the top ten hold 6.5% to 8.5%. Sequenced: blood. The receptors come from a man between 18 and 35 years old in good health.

CDR3 DNA sequence: TGTGCCAGCAGTGAATGGGGAATGGGGTACGAGCAGTACTTC. The encoded protein is CASSEWGMGYEQYF. The chain links TRBV25-1 to TRBJ2-7; no firm D call. With 1 base removed from V and 4 bases from J, the gap between germline ends came to 11 bases. The CDR3 runs to 14 residues. Per germline, CDR1 MGHDK and CDR2 SYGVNS.

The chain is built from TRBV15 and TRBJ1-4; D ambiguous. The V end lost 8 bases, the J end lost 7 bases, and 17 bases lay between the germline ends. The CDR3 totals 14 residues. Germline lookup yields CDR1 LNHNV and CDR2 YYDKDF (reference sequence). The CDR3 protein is CATQDGLGGEKLFF. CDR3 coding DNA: TGTGCCACCCAGGACGGACTCGGCGGTGAAAAACTGTTTTTT.

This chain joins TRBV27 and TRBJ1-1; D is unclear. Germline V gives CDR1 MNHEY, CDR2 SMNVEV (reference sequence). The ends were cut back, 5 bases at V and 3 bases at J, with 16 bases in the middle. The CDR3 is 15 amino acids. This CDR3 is CASSPLAGPDTEAFF. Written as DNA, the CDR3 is TGTGCCAGCAGTCCTCTCGCCGGTCCGGACACTGAAGCTTTCTTT.

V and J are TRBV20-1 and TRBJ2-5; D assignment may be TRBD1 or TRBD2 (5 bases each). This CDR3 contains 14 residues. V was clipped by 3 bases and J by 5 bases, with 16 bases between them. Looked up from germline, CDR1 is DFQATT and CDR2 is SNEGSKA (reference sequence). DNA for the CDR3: TGCAGTGCTAGGAGGCCGGGGCAAACTGAGACCCAGTACTTC. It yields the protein CSARRPGQTETQYF.

CDR3 coding DNA: TGCGCCAGCAGACCCGGGGTGTCGCTGAACTACGAGCAGTACTTC. It encodes CASRPGVSLNYEQYF. The rearrangement uses TRBV4-1 and TRBJ2-7, with D possibly TRBD2 on 5 matching bases. This CDR3 has 15 amino acids. V lost 6 bases and J 3 bases, leaving 18 bases between the germline ends. CDR1 is MGHRA and CDR2 is YSYEKL in the germline V gene.

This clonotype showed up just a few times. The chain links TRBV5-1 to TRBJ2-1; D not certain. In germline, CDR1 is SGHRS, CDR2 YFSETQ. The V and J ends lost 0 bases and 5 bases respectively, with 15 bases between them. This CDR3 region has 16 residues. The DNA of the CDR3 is TGCGCCAGCAGCTTGGATTGGACCCCGAGGAACAATGAGCAGTTCTTC. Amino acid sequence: CASSLDWTPRNNEQFF.

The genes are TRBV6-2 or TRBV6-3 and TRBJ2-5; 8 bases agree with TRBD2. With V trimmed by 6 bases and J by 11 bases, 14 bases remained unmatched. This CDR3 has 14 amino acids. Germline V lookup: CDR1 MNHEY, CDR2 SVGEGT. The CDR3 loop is CASRPGLGRNEQYF. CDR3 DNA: TGTGCCAGCAGGCCGGGACTAGGGCGAAATGAGCAGTACTTC.

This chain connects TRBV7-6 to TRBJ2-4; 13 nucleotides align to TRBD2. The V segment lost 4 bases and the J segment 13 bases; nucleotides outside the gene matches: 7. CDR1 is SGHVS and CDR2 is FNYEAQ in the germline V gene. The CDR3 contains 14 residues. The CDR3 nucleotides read TGTGCCAGCAGCTACGGGACTAGCGGGACGGAGCAGTACTTC. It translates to CASSYGTSGTEQYF.

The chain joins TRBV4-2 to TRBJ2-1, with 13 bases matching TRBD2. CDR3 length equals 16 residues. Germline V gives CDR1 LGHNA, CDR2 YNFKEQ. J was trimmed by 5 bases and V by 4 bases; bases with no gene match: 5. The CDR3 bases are TGTGCCAGCAGCCGACTAGGACTAGCGGGAGACAATGAGCAGTTCTTC. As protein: CASSRLGLAGDNEQFF.

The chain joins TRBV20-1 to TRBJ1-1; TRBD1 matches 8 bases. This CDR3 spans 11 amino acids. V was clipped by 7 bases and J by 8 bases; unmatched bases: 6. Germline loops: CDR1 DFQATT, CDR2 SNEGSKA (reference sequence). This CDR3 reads CSEGQDKEAFF. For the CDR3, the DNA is TGCAGTGAGGGACAGGACAAAGAAGCTTTCTTT.

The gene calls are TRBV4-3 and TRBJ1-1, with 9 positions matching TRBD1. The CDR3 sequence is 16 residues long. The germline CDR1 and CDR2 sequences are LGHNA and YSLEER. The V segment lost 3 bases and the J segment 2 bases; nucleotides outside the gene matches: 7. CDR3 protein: CASSHDRGGFNTEAFF. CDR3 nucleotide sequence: TGCGCCAGCAGCCACGACAGGGGGGGCTTTAACACTGAAGCTTTCTTT.

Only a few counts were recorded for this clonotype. The CDR3 loop is CASSPGGVNTEAFF. CDR3 sequence (DNA): TGTGCCAGCAGCCCCGGTGGGGTGAACACTGAAGCTTTCTTT. The rearrangement uses TRBV3-1 and TRBJ1-1; D is ambiguous. CDR3 length equals 14 residues. Trimming took off 4 bases at V and 0 bases at J, with 9 bases between the two ends. Germline V lookup: CDR1 LGHDT, CDR2 YNNKEL (reference sequence).

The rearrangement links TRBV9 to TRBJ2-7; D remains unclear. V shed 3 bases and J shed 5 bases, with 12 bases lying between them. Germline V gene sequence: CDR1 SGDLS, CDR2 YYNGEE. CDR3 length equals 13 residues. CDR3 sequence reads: CASSGSLAHEQYF. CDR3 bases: TGTGCCAGCAGCGGATCTCTCGCCCACGAGCAGTACTTC.

The CDR3 is CASSLGNSREEQYF. DNA for the CDR3: TGTGCCAGCAGCTTAGGGAATTCAAGGGAAGAGCAGTACTTC. The chain has TRBV7-9 and TRBJ2-7; D remains ambiguous. Trimming removed 1 base from V and 7 bases from J, with 14 bases in between. The CDR3 spans 14 residues. CDR1 SEHNR and CDR2 FQNEAQ come from the germline V gene (reference sequence).

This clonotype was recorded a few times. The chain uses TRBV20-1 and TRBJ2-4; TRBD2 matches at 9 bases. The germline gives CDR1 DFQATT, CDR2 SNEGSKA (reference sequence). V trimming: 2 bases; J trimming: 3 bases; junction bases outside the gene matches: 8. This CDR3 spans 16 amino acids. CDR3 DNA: TGCAGTGCTAGAACGGCGGGAGGGCCTGACAAAAACATTCAGTACTTC. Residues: CSARTAGGPDKNIQYF.

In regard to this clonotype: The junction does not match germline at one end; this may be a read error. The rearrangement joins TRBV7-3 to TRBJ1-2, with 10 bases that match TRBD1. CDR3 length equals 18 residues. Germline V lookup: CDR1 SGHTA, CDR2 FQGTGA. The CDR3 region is CASSLRPTTGGASYSYTF. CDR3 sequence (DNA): TGTGCCAGCAGCTTAAGACCAACGACAGGGGGCGCATCCTATAGCTACACCTTC. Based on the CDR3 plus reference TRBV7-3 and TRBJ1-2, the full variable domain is GAGVSQTPSNKVTEKGKYVELRCDPISGHTALYWYRQSLGQGPEFLIYFQGTGAADDSGLPNDRFFAVRPEGSVSTLKIQRTERGDSAVYLCASSLRPTTGGASYSYTFGSGTRLTVV.

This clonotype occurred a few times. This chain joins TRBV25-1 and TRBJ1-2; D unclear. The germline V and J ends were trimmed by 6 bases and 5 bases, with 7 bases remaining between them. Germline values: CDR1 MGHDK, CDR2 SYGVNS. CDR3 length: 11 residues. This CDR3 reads CASRLGYGYTF. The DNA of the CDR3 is TGTGCCAGCAGACTGGGATATGGCTACACCTTC.

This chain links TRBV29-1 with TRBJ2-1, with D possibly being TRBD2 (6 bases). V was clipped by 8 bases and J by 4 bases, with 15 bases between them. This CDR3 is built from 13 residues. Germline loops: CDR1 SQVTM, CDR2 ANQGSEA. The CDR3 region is CSTDKAGYNEQFF. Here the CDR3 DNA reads TGCAGCACGGACAAGGCGGGGTACAATGAGCAGTTCTTC.

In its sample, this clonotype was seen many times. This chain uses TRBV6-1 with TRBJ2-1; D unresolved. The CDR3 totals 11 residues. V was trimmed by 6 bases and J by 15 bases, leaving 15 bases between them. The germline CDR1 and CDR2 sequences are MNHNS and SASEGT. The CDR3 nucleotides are TGTGCCAGCAGCCATCGGTTATGGGGGTTCTTC. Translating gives CASSHRLWGFF.

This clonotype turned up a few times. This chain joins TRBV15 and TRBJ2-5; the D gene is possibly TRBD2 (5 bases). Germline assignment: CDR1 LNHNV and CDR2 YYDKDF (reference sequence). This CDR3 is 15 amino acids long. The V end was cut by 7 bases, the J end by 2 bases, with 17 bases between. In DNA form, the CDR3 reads TGTGCCACCACAGATAGGAACCGGGGTCAAGAGACCCAGTACTTC. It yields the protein CATTDRNRGQETQYF.

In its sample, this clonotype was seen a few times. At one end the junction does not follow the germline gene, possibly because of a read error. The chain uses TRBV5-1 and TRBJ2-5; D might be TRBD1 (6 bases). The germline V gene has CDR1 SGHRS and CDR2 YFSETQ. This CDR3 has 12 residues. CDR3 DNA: TGTGCCAGCAGAGGACAGCAAGAGACCCAGTACTTC. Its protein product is CASRGQQETQYF.